This TCR beta chain was sequenced during a study of molecular identifiers for immune sequencing clone quantification. Naive CD8 library inputs spanned about 19,000 to 1,000,000 sorted cells and 10%, 30% or 50% RNA. Naive CD8 T cells were sorted as CD8+CD4-CCR7+CD45RA+. CDR1 is SQVTM, CDR2 ANQGSEA, per germline. CDR3 length: 15 residues. This clonotype was counted between two and nine times. A much larger clone differs from this one at a single base, so this may be a read error. With listed TCR primers and previously described methods, bulk TCR libraries were prepared. MiXCR, run by TCRdb on the PCR reads, gives a single entry per CDR3 protein. Among 88,000 or so distinct CDR3 sequences listed, around 20% were seen once.

Material for sequencing was naive CD8+ T cells from blood, with Jurkat cell RNA spiked in. Subset here: FACS-sorted CD8+CD4-CCR7+CD45RA+ naive T cells. The TCR was taken from a human donor in good health. Some libraries in this study had Jurkat cell RNA spiked in. The rearrangement links TRBV29-1 to TRBJ2-2, with 9 bases fitting TRBD1. The CDR3: CSAETGGKNTGVLFF. CDR3 DNA: TGCAGCGCTGAAACAGGGGGCAAGAACACCGGGGTGCTGTTTTTT.